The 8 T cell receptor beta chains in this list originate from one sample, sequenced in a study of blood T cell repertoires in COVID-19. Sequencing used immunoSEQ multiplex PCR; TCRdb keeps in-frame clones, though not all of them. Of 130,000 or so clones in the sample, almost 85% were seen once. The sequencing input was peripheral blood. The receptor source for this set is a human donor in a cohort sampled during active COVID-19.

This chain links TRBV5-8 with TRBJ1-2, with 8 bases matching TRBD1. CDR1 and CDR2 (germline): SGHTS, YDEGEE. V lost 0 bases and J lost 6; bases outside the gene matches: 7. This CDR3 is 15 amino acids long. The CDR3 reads CASSLVRTGGNGYTF. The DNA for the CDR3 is TGTGCCAGCAGCTTGGTTCGTACAGGGGGGAATGGCTACACCTTC. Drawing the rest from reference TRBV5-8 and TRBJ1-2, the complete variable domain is EAGVTQSPTHLIKTRGQQATLRCSPISGHTSVYWYQQALGLGLQFLLWYDEGEERNRGNFPPRFSGRQFPNYSSELNVNALELEDSALYLCASSLVRTGGNGYTFGSGTRLTVV.

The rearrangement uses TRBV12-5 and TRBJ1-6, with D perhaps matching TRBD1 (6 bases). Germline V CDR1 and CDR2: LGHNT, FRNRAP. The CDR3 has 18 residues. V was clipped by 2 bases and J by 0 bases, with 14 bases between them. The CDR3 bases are TGTGCTAGTGGTTTGTCGACAGGCCCGAGCTCCTATAATTCACCCCTCCACTTT. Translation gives CASGLSTGPSSYNSPLHF.

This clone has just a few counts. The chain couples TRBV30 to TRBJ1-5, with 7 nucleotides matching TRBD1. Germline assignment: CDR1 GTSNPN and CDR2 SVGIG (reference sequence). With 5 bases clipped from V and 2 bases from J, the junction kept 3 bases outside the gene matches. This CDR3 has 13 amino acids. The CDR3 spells CAWARGGNQPQHF. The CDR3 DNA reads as TGTGCCTGGGCCAGGGGGGGCAATCAGCCCCAGCATTTT.

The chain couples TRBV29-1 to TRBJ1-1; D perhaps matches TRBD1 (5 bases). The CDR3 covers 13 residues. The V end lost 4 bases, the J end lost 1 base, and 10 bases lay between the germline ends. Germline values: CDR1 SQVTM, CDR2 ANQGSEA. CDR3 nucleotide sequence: TGCAGCGTTGTCGGGGGGGGGAACACTGAAGCTTTCTTT. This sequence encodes CSVVGGGNTEAFF.

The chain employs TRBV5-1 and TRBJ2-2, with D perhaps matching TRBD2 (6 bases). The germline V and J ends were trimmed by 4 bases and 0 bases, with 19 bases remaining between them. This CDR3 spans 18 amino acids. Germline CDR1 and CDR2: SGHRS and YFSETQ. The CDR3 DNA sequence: TGCGCCAGCAGCCCGGGCTCTGGGAGGACATCGAACACCGGGGAGCTGTTTTTT. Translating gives CASSPGSGRTSNTGELFF.

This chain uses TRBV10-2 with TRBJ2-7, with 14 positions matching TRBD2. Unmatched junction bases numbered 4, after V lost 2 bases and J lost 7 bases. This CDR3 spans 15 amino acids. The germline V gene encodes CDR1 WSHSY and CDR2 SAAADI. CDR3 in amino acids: CASSEPRTSGGEQYF. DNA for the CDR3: TGCGCCAGCAGTGAGCCCAGGACTAGCGGGGGGGAGCAGTACTTC.

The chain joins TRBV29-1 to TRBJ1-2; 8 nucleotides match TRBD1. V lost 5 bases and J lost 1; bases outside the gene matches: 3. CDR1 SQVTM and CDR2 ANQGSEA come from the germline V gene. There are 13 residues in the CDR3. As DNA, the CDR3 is TGCAGCGTTCCAGGGGGCTTTAACTATGGCTACACCTTC. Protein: CSVPGGFNYGYTF.

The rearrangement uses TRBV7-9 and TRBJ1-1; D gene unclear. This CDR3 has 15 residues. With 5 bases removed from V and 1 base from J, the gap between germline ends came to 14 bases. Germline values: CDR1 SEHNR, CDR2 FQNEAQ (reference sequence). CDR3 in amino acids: CASSLIAVGNTEAFF. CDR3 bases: TGTGCCAGCAGCCTAATAGCAGTAGGGAACACTGAAGCTTTCTTT.